The next 27 T cell receptor beta chains were all read from a single sample in a study of regulatory T cells. Study-level findings and limits: In CD3G-deficient patients, conventional CD4+ T cells were enriched for hydrophobic CDR3 residues at positions 6 and 7.

The PCR used 52 TRBV and 13 TRBJ primers. TCRdb keeps only in-frame clones here, not all; method: immunoSEQ multiplex PCR. The table records about 15,000 clones, 70% to 85% of them present only once. These receptors' targets are unknown. The sample was conventional CD4+ T cells sorted from blood. These receptors were taken from a person between 30 and 45 years old with CD3G deficiency.

The chain couples TRBV5-1 to TRBJ2-6; D is uncertain. The CDR3 covers 15 residues. The V end lost 1 base, the J end lost 3 bases, and 8 bases lay between the germline ends. From germline, CDR1 is SGHRS and CDR2 YFSETQ. In DNA form, the CDR3 reads TGCGCCAGCAGCTTGAGGGCAGGTGGGGCCAACGTCCTGACTTTC. Protein product: CASSLRAGGANVLTF.

J is TRBJ1-2 and V is TRBV5-1; 7 positions agree with TRBD1. CDR1 is SGHRS and CDR2 is YFSETQ in the germline V gene. The J segment lost 3 bases and the V segment lost 4 bases, leaving 9 bases of the junction unmatched. CDR3 length equals 15 residues. CDR3 in DNA: TGCGCCAGCAGCCGGGGACAGTCATTCGACTATGGCTACACCTTC. Amino acid sequence: CASSRGQSFDYGYTF.

For the CDR3, the DNA is TGTGCCAGCAGTAGTCCGTGGGGCAACCGGACTAGCGGGACCCGACGTTTGTACAATGAGCAGTTCTTC. As protein: CASSSPWGNRTSGTRRLYNEQFF. The chain combines TRBV28 with TRBJ2-1, with TRBD2 identical over 12 bases. This CDR3 has 23 amino acids. CDR1 and CDR2 (germline): MDHEN, SYDVKM. Unmatched junction bases numbered 27, after V lost 5 bases and J lost 4 bases.

This CDR3 reads CAWSGLNTEAFF. CDR3 in DNA: TGTGCCTGGAGTGGGTTGAACACTGAAGCTTTCTTT. The chain links TRBV30 to TRBJ1-1; D gene unclear. CDR1 and CDR2 (germline): GTSNPN, SVGIG (reference sequence). The CDR3 sequence is 12 residues long. V gave up 1 base and J gave up 0 bases, with 3 bases separating them.

The chain is built from TRBV18 and TRBJ1-2, with 8 positions matching TRBD1. Germline-derived CDR1 and CDR2 are KGHSH and LQKENI. The CDR3 contains 13 residues. Germline trimming cut 3 bases from V and 3 bases from J; bases unmatched to any gene: 0. CDR3 protein: CASSPGQDYGYTF. The CDR3 DNA sequence: TGTGCCAGCTCACCGGGACAGGACTATGGCTACACCTTC.

This chain uses TRBV29-1 with TRBJ1-1, with D perhaps TRBD1 (6 bases). The ends were cut back, 7 bases at V and 1 base at J, with 16 bases in the middle. The CDR3 length is 14 residues. Germline V gene lookup returns CDR1 SQVTM and CDR2 ANQGSEA. The CDR3 loop reads CSANRDGGNTEAFF. In DNA, the CDR3 is TGCAGCGCCAACAGGGACGGTGGGAACACTGAAGCTTTCTTT.

The CDR3 protein is CASSLGEYGTKAFF. The CDR3 region has the DNA TGTGCCAGCAGCTTAGGGGAATACGGGACCAAAGCTTTCTTT. This rearrangement joins TRBV7-8 to TRBJ1-1; D is possibly TRBD1 (5 bases). This CDR3 has 14 residues. V lost 1 base and J 9 bases, leaving 15 bases between the germline ends. CDR1 SGHVS and CDR2 FQNEAQ come from the germline V gene.

The V call is TRBV28, the J call TRBJ2-4, with D possibly matching TRBD2 (5 bases). Trimming removed 1 base from V and 8 bases from J, with 18 bases in between. Germline V gene data show CDR1 as MDHEN and CDR2 as SYDVKM. CDR3 size: 16 residues. The CDR3 region is CASSLSFRASEDIQYF. In nucleotides, the CDR3 is TGTGCCAGCAGTTTATCCTTCCGGGCCTCGGAGGACATTCAGTACTTC.

This chain links TRBV14 with TRBJ2-7; D is unclear. Germline V gives CDR1 SGHDN, CDR2 FVKESK. V was clipped by 5 bases and J by 5 bases, with 16 bases between them. The length of the CDR3 is 14 residues. For the CDR3, the DNA is TGTGCCAGCAGCAGTAGGAAAGGGCTAGACGAGCAGTACTTC. Its protein is CASSSRKGLDEQYF. The entire variable domain, with the rest obtained from reference TRBV14 and TRBJ2-7, is as follows: EAGVTQFPSHSVIEKGQTVTLRCDPISGHDNLYWYRRVMGKEIKFLLHFVKESKQDESGMPNNRFLAERTGGTYSTLKVQPAELEDSGVYFCASSSRKGLDEQYFGPGTRLTVT.

The chain is built from TRBV7-2 and TRBJ2-3; 7 bases match TRBD2. CDR1 SGHTA and CDR2 FQGNSA come from the germline V gene. V was pared by 6 bases and J by 9 bases, with 9 bases of the junction left unmatched. The CDR3 is 13 amino acids. The CDR3 is CASSPGEGGTQYF. The CDR3 region has the DNA TGTGCCAGCAGTCCCGGGGAGGGCGGCACGCAGTATTTT.

The chain links TRBV7-6 to TRBJ2-7; D tentatively reads TRBD1 or TRBD2 (5 bases each). Trimming removed 4 bases at V and 7 bases at J, with 17 bases between. Germline CDR1 and CDR2: SGHVS and FNYEAQ. The CDR3 sequence is 14 residues long. The CDR3, as DNA: TGTGCCAGCAGCTCGGGACCGTGGGCGCCGGAGCAGTACTTC. Protein product: CASSSGPWAPEQYF.

The J gene is TRBJ1-2, the V gene TRBV5-1; D is ambiguous. The germline CDR1 and CDR2 sequences are SGHRS and YFSETQ. Trimming stripped 7 bases from V and 6 bases from J, with 19 bases between. This CDR3 contains 14 residues. The CDR3: CASRAGFEVDGYTF. The CDR3 DNA follows: TGCGCCAGCCGAGCGGGCTTCGAGGTCGATGGCTACACCTTC.

The chain has TRBV19 and TRBJ1-1; D unresolved. Germline CDR1 reads LNHDA; CDR2 reads SQIVND (reference sequence). The CDR3 runs 13 residues. V dropped 6 bases and J dropped 0 bases, with 8 bases sitting between them. CDR3 sequence: CASSAVMNTEAFF. The CDR3 coding sequence is TGTGCCAGTAGCGCGGTCATGAACACTGAAGCTTTCTTT.

Written as DNA, the CDR3 is TGTGCCACCGCGGTTGGGAGCTCCTACGAGCAGTACTTC. Its protein product is CATAVGSSYEQYF. This sequence joins TRBV28 and TRBJ2-7; D is possibly TRBD2 (5 bases). Trimming took off 10 bases at V and 0 bases at J, with 13 bases between the two ends. Germline V lookup: CDR1 MDHEN, CDR2 SYDVKM. The CDR3 length is 13 residues.

The chain recombines TRBV6-1 with TRBJ2-5, with 10 bases that match TRBD2. Germline V gene data show CDR1 as MNHNS and CDR2 as SASEGT. J gave up 5 bases and V 5 bases, and 8 bases lay outside the gene matches. This CDR3 is 15 amino acids long. CDR3 coding DNA: TGTGCCAGCAGTCCCCTGACAGCGGGAGGGGAGACCCAGTACTTC. This gives the protein CASSPLTAGGETQYF.

The chain carries TRBV5-1 and TRBJ2-7, with 7 bases lining up with TRBD1. Looked up from germline, CDR1 is SGHRS and CDR2 is YFSETQ. The CDR3 runs 12 residues. The V and J ends lost 2 bases and 5 bases, in that order; junction bases with no gene match: 1. CDR3 nucleotide sequence: TGCGCCAGCAGCTTCACAGGGGACGAGCAGTACTTC. It yields the protein CASSFTGDEQYF. Looking up the rest from reference TRBV5-1 and TRBJ2-7 gives the full variable domain: KAGVTQTPRYLIKTRGQQVTLSCSPISGHRSVSWYQQTPGQGLQFLFEYFSETQRNKGNFPGRFSGRQFSNSRSEMNVSTLELGDSALYLCASSFTGDEQYFGPGTRLTVT.

This clone came up a few times. The chain has TRBV5-1 and TRBJ2-1; no reliable D call. This CDR3 has 14 amino acids. The germline V gene has CDR1 SGHRS and CDR2 YFSETQ. V dropped 2 bases and J dropped 5 bases, with 11 bases sitting between them. This CDR3 reads CASSLLPTDNEQFF. In DNA form, the CDR3 reads TGCGCCAGCAGCTTATTACCAACAGACAATGAGCAGTTCTTC.

In DNA form, the CDR3 reads TGCGCCAGCAGCTTGGGCCAGACACACAATGAGCAGTTCTTC. Amino acids: CASSLGQTHNEQFF. The chain links TRBV5-1 to TRBJ2-1; D gene unclear. Germline-derived CDR1 and CDR2 are SGHRS and YFSETQ. The CDR3 totals 14 residues. V lost 0 bases, J lost 5 bases, and 9 bases lay in between.

This clone occurred once. This chain joins TRBV11-2 and TRBJ2-7; D assignment may be TRBD1 or TRBD2 (5 bases each). CDR1 and CDR2 (germline): SGHAT, FQNNGV. This CDR3 contains 15 residues. Trimming took 3 bases from V and 2 from J, leaving 14 bases between them. CDR3 loop: CASSFSGRTTYEQYF. CDR3 nucleotides: TGTGCCAGCAGCTTCTCGGGACGAACGACCTACGAGCAGTACTTC. The whole variable domain, filled in from reference TRBV11-2 and TRBJ2-7, reads EAGVAQSPRYKIIEKRQSVAFWCNPISGHATLYWYQQILGQGPKLLIQFQNNGVVDDSQLPKDRFSAERLKGVDSTLKIQPAKLEDSAVYLCASSFSGRTTYEQYFGPGTRLTVT.

The chain has TRBV7-9 and TRBJ1-1; D uncertain. Germline V CDR1 and CDR2: SEHNR, FQNEAQ (reference sequence). CDR3 length: 14 amino acids. V shed 5 bases and J shed 7 bases, with 17 bases lying between them. In nucleotides, the CDR3 is TGTGCCAGCAGCCCTATGACCCGAGCAGGTGAAGCTTTCTTT. Translation: CASSPMTRAGEAFF.

The chain links TRBV11-2 to TRBJ1-6; weak D call: TRBD1 (6 bases). CDR3 length: 13 amino acids. In germline, CDR1 is SGHAT, CDR2 FQNNGV. V was pared by 2 bases and J by 10 bases, with 9 bases between. CDR3 in amino acids: CASSLIGGSPLHF. The DNA for the CDR3 is TGTGCCAGCAGCTTAATCGGGGGCTCACCCCTCCACTTT.

This sequence joins TRBV28 and TRBJ2-4, with TRBD2 as a possible D gene (6 bases). The CDR3 runs 16 residues. V dropped 4 bases and J dropped 3 bases, with 16 bases sitting between them. CDR1 and CDR2 from the germline V gene are MDHEN and SYDVKM. The CDR3 coding sequence is TGTGCCAGCAGTTCTTTACCCGGGGGTAGCAAAAACATTCAGTACTTC. This gives the protein CASSSLPGGSKNIQYF.

The chain joins TRBV6-4 to TRBJ2-7; possibly TRBD1 for D (5 bases). The germline V gene has CDR1 MRHNA and CDR2 SNTAGT. CDR3 length: 13 residues. Trimming left V 7 bases short and J 4 bases short, with 14 bases between. CDR3 protein: CASKGAITYEQYF. CDR3 DNA: TGTGCCAGCAAAGGGGCCATTACTTACGAGCAGTACTTC.

The CDR3, as DNA: TGTGCCACTTCAAACCAGGCCAGGGGGAACTATGGCTACACCTTC. This translates into CATSNQARGNYGYTF. This sequence joins TRBV6-1 and TRBJ1-2, with TRBD1 matching over 7 bases. The junction had 13 bases not matched to a gene; V was cut back by 10 bases and J by 2 bases. The CDR3 extends over 15 amino acids. The germline V gene encodes CDR1 MNHNS and CDR2 SASEGT.

This chain links TRBV6-6 with TRBJ1-1, with unresolved D. This CDR3 spans 13 amino acids. CDR1 is MNHNY, CDR2 SVGAGI, per germline (reference sequence). Trimming cost V 0 bases and J 5 bases, with 7 bases left between them. The CDR3 sequence: CASSYSGMTEAFF. The CDR3 DNA reads as TGTGCCAGCAGTTACTCCGGGATGACTGAAGCTTTCTTT.

This clone turned up a few times. The rearrangement joins TRBV28 to TRBJ1-4, with D unresolved. There are 14 residues in the CDR3. V was cut by 5 bases and J by 5 bases, with 12 bases left in between. Per the germline V gene, CDR1 is MDHEN and CDR2 is SYDVKM. The CDR3, as DNA: TGTGCCAGCAGTACCCGGTTTGGGAATGAAAAACTGTTTTTT. This sequence encodes CASSTRFGNEKLFF.

V usage is TRBV28 and J usage is TRBJ1-3, with D unclear. Germline CDR1 MDHEN, CDR2 SYDVKM. This CDR3 contains 16 residues. Trimming took 6 bases from V and 0 from J, leaving 15 bases between them. The CDR3 is CASSPPRQSSGNTIYF. The CDR3 DNA reads as TGTGCCAGCAGCCCCCCCAGGCAGAGCTCTGGAAACACCATATATTTT.